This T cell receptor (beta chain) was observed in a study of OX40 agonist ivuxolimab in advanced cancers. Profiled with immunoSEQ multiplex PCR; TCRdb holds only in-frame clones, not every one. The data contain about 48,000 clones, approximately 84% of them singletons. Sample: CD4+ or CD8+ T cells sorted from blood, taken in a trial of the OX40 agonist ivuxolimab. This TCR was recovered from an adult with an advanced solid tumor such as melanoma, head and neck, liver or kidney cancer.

DNA of the CDR3: TGTGCCAGCAGCTTAGTTATCGGGGGCGGTACCGGGGAGCTGTTTTTT. This translates into CASSLVIGGGTGELFF. This chain joins TRBV7-8 and TRBJ2-2; D assignment may be TRBD1 or TRBD2 (6 bases each). V dropped 1 base and J dropped 5 bases, with 14 bases sitting between them. The CDR3 loop spans 16 amino acids. The germline gives CDR1 SGHVS, CDR2 FQNEAQ. The variable domain in full, with the rest retrieved from reference TRBV7-8 and TRBJ2-2, is GAGVSQSPRYKVAKRGQDVALRCDPISGHVSLFWYQQALGQGPEFLTYFQNEAQLDKSGLPSDRFFAERPEGSVSTLKIQRTQQEDSAVYLCASSLVIGGGTGELFFGEGSRLTVL.